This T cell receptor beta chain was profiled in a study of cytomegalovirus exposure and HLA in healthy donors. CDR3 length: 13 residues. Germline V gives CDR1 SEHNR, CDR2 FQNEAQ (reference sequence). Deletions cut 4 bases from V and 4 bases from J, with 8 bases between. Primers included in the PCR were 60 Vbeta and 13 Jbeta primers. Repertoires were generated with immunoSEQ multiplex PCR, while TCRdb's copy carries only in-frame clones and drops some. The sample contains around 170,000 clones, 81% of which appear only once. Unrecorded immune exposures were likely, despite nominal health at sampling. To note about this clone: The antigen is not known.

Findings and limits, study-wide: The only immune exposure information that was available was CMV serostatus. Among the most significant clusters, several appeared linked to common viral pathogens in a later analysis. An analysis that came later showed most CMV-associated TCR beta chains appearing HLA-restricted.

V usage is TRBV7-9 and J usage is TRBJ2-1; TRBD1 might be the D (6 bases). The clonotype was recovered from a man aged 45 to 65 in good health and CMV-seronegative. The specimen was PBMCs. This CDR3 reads CASSSGQYNEQFF. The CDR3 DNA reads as TGTGCCAGCAGCTCCGGACAGTACAATGAGCAGTTCTTC.